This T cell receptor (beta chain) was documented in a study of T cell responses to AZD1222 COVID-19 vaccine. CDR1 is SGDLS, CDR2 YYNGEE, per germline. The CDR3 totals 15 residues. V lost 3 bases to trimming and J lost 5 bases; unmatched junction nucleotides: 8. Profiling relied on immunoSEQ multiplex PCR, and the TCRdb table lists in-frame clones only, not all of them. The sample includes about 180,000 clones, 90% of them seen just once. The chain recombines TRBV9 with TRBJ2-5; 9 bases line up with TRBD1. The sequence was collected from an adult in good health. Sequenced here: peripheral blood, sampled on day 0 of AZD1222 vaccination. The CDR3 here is CASSAGQGRGETQYF. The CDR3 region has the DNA TGTGCCAGCAGCGCCGGACAGGGGAGGGGGGAGACCCAGTACTTC.